These 8 T cell receptor beta chains originate from one sample sequenced in a study of blood T cell repertoires in COVID-19. Measured with immunoSEQ multiplex PCR; TCRdb has only the in-frame clones, and not every one. The sample includes approximately 230,000 clones, over 75% of them seen just once. The source material was peripheral blood. All receptors come from a woman between 40 and 55 years old who had recovered from COVID-19.

The chain combines TRBV28 with TRBJ2-7; possible D gene TRBD2, 6 bases. V dropped 8 bases and J dropped 0 bases, with 14 bases sitting between them. Germline values: CDR1 MDHEN, CDR2 SYDVKM. This CDR3 region has 14 residues. CDR3 amino acids: CASGTGTYSYEQYF. DNA of the CDR3: TGTGCCAGCGGTACCGGGACTTACTCCTACGAGCAGTACTTC.

The DNA for the CDR3 is TGCAGTGCTGACAGGGGGCGTGAGCAGTACTTC. Its translation: CSADRGREQYF. The chain uses TRBV20-1 and TRBJ2-7; 10 nucleotides agree with TRBD1. CDR3 size: 11 residues. V dropped 5 bases and J dropped 7; count of bases not matched to a gene: 2. Germline V gene lookup returns CDR1 DFQATT and CDR2 SNEGSKA (reference sequence).

This clone appeared many times. V is TRBV27 and J is TRBJ1-2; 10 nucleotides match TRBD1. Germline assignment: CDR1 MNHEY and CDR2 SMNVEV (reference sequence). Unmatched junction bases numbered 10, after V lost 8 bases and J lost 7 bases. CDR3 length equals 14 residues. The CDR3 sequence: CASGYSRTGGGYTF. In DNA, the CDR3 is TGTGCCAGCGGATATTCCAGGACAGGGGGTGGCTACACCTTC.

This chain uses TRBV14 with TRBJ1-2; TRBD1 aligns across 8 bases. Germline CDR1 is SGHDN and CDR2 is FVKESK. This CDR3 has 14 residues. Trimming removed 2 bases from V and 5 bases from J; junction bases left unmatched: 4. The CDR3 sequence: CASSQQGAYYGYTF. CDR3 DNA sequence: TGTGCCAGCAGCCAACAGGGGGCGTATTATGGCTACACCTTC.

This chain uses TRBV6-6 with TRBJ2-7; 9 bases map to TRBD2. The CDR3 extends over 16 amino acids. CDR1 MNHNY and CDR2 SVGAGI come from the germline V gene (reference sequence). V shed 4 bases, J shed 1 base, and the junction held 8 bases outside the gene matches. CDR3 loop: CASSSPRAGGSYEQYF. In DNA, the CDR3 is TGTGCCAGCAGTTCCCCCCGAGCGGGGGGATCCTACGAGCAGTACTTC.

The DNA of the CDR3 is TGTGCCAGCAGCCAGAGGCTTGGAGGGCAGGGCCCCCCAGATACGCAGTATTTT. Translated: CASSQRLGGQGPPDTQYF. The rearrangement joins TRBV11-3 to TRBJ2-3; the D gene is possibly TRBD2 (6 bases). The length of the CDR3 is 18 residues. Trimming left V 5 bases short and J 4 bases short, with 25 bases between. Germline CDR1 reads SGHNT; CDR2 reads YENEEA. Combining the CDR3 with reference TRBV11-3 and TRBJ2-3 gives the whole variable domain EAGVVQSPRYKIIEKKQPVAFWCNPISGHNTLYWYLQNLGQGPELLIRYENEEAVDDSQLPKDRFSAERLKGVDSTLKIQPAELGDSAVYLCASSQRLGGQGPPDTQYFGPGTRLTVL.

The chain couples TRBV6-2 or TRBV6-3 to TRBJ2-2; D perhaps matches TRBD1 (5 bases). V lost 5 bases and J lost 3, with 16 bases in between. The CDR3 contains 16 residues. In germline, CDR1 is MNHEY, CDR2 SVGEGT. The CDR3 loop reads CASSRPTSTDTGELFF. The CDR3 DNA sequence: TGTGCCAGCAGTCGCCCAACCTCGACAGACACCGGGGAGCTGTTTTTT.

The V call is TRBV18, the J call TRBJ2-5; D may be TRBD2 (6 bases). CDR1 is KGHSH and CDR2 is LQKENI in the germline V gene. The CDR3 spans 13 residues. The V gene lost 2 bases and the J gene lost 5 bases, with 9 bases spanning the gap. The CDR3 DNA follows: TGTGCCAGCTCACCATACGCGGGGGAGACCCAGTACTTC. Translating it yields CASSPYAGETQYF. The full variable domain, its missing parts supplied by reference TRBV18 and TRBJ2-5, is NAGVMQNPRHLVRRRGQEARLRCSPMKGHSHVYWYRQLPEEGLKFMVYLQKENIIDESGMPKERFSAEFPKEGPSILRIQQVVRGDSAAYFCASSPYAGETQYFGPGTRLLVL.